The T cell receptor beta chain under discussion was sequenced for a study of human T cells and chemical hapten exposure. CDR3 length: 14 amino acids. Unmatched junction bases numbered 6, after V lost 3 bases and J lost 8 bases. In germline, CDR1 is KGHSH, CDR2 LQKENI. This clonotype was seen at least ten times. Time point indicated: patch test 1, 2 weeks after DPC sensitization. Treatment defined: therapeutic diphenylcyclopropenone sensitization with weekly scalp DPC. TCRdb fed the RACE reads into MiXCR, producing one record per CDR3 protein. The sample includes 300,000 to 350,000 distinct CDR3 sequences, roughly 6.9% of them seen just once.

The material was whole blood, obtained in connection with sensitization to the hapten diphenylcyclopropenone (DPC). The gene calls are TRBV18 and TRBJ1-4, with 7 bases aligning to TRBD1. The sequence was collected from a woman aged 18-29 years with alopecia areata. Some clones in this sample may be carry-over from other donors' samples. CDR3 sequence (DNA): TGTGCCAGCTCACCTACAGGGGCAGGCGAAAAACTGTTTTTT. Its protein is CASSPTGAGEKLFF.